These 4 T cell receptor beta chains were sequenced from one sample in a study of shared clonotypes between healthy human individuals. Here immunoSEQ multiplex PCR was the method, and the copy in TCRdb shows in-frame clones only, minus some. Seen here are 200,000 to 250,000 clones, under 80% observed once, and the top ten hold over 8.5%. The sample taken for sequencing was memory CD4+ T cells sorted from blood. Documented subset: CD45RA-negative fraction. These receptor sequences come from a man aged 30 to 39 in good health.

Turning to this clone: Other DNA sequences in the sample encode the same CDR3. The chain links TRBV25-1 to TRBJ2-2, with TRBD1 matching 7 bases. CDR1 and CDR2 from the germline V gene are MGHDK and SYGVNS. The length of the CDR3 is 13 residues. The V segment lost 3 bases and the J segment 6 bases; nucleotides outside the gene matches: 1. In DNA, the CDR3 is TGTGCCAGCAGTGATACAGGGGCCGGGGAGCTGTTTTTT. Its protein product is CASSDTGAGELFF.

In this sample, this clone turned up a few times. This chain links TRBV19 with TRBJ2-7; TRBD1 matches 9 bases. Germline V CDR1 and CDR2: LNHDA, SQIVND (reference sequence). After removal of 3 bases from V and 4 bases from J, the junction contained 16 bases not matched to a gene. This CDR3 has 18 residues. The CDR3 is CASSIYGTGSYPPYEQYF. Written as DNA, the CDR3 is TGTGCCAGTAGTATCTACGGGACAGGGTCCTATCCTCCTTACGAGCAGTACTTC. Full variable domain (missing parts from reference TRBV19 and TRBJ2-7): DGGITQSPKYLFRKEGQNVTLSCEQNLNHDAMYWYRQDPGQGLRLIYYSQIVNDFQKGDIAEGYSVSREKKESFPLTVTSAQKNPTAFYLCASSIYGTGSYPPYEQYFGPGTRLTVT.

The gene calls are TRBV6-1 and TRBJ2-2; TRBD1 agrees at 7 bases. The CDR3 length is 16 residues. The V gene end was trimmed by 2 bases and the J gene end by 7 bases; junction bases not matched to a gene: 10. CDR1 is MNHNS and CDR2 is SASEGT in the germline V gene. The CDR3 is CASSEYRGVLGGELFF. The CDR3 DNA reads TGTGCCAGCAGTGAATACAGGGGAGTTTTGGGCGGGGAGCTGTTTTTT.

This clone has more than one count but fewer than ten. The gene calls are TRBV2 and TRBJ1-1; 9 bases line up with TRBD1. The germline CDR1 and CDR2 sequences are SNHLY and FYNNEI. The CDR3 totals 14 residues. The V segment lost 5 bases and the J segment 4 bases; nucleotides outside the gene matches: 5. Here the CDR3 reads CASSQQGASTEAFF. The CDR3 region has the DNA TGTGCCAGCAGTCAACAGGGGGCAAGCACTGAAGCTTTCTTT.